The 29 T cell receptor beta chains in this list originate from one sample, sequenced in a study of TIL therapy for anti-PD-1-resistant metastatic lung cancer (dated by TCRdb to the early 2020s). The immunoSEQ v3 hsTCRB kit was used to amplify TCR beta CDR3 regions from genomic DNA through bias-controlled multiplex PCR. TCRdb retrieved this table from immuneACCESS and kept in-frame rearrangements only. Not all clones are present; in checked studies, unresolved V genes account for under half, and no reason is known for the remainder. Present in this sample are 50,000 or so clones, less than 75% of which were seen just once. Roughly 5.6% of the sample is held by the ten biggest clonotypes. In the paper's terms, the time point label means: pre-treatment sample, taken before nivolumab and TIL therapy. Excised metastases, mostly pleural nodules or supraclavicular lymph nodes, were used as baseline tumor samples and were taken from the same resection from which TIL were grown.

The starting material was tumor tissue, obtained at baseline. The receptors were sampled from a person aged 25 to 85 with non-small cell lung cancer.

The chain recombines TRBV21-1 with TRBJ2-3; TRBD1, as called in the table, went unchecked against the DNA. TRBV21-1 is a pseudogene segment. The CDR3 runs to 15 residues. In DNA form, the CDR3 reads TGTGCCAGCAGCAAAGGCAAGGGGTGCACAGATACGCAGTATTTT. It specifies CASSKGKGCTDTQYF.

This clone was counted a few times. This chain links TRBV6-4 with TRBJ1-4; D not certain. Germline V CDR1 and CDR2: MRHNA, SNTAGT. Deletions cut 6 bases from V and 0 bases from J, with 8 bases between. There are 14 residues in the CDR3. For the CDR3, the DNA is TGTGCCAGCAGCCCTTTCGCAACTAATGAAAAACTGTTTTTT. Translating it yields CASSPFATNEKLFF.

The chain's CDR3 is CASIGVTGAFGEQYF. DNA of the CDR3: TGTGCCAGCATCGGGGTGACAGGGGCGTTCGGCGAGCAGTACTTC. V is TRBV28 and J is TRBJ2-7; 8 bases are a match to TRBD1. This CDR3 region has 15 residues. Trimming at V came to 7 bases and at J to 6 bases, leaving 14 bases not matched to a gene. Germline V gene data show CDR1 as MDHEN and CDR2 as SYDVKM.

The rearrangement joins TRBV6-5 to TRBJ1-1, with no clear D. CDR1 is MNHEY, CDR2 SVGAGI, per germline. V was cut by 6 bases and J by 3 bases, with 11 bases left in between. This CDR3 region has 13 residues. The CDR3 region has the DNA TGTGCCAGCAGCGTGATTCGGGACACTGAAGCTTTCTTT. Translated, it gives CASSVIRDTEAFF.

The chain recombines TRBV4-3 with TRBJ1-3; 8 bases fit TRBD1. V lost 4 bases and J lost 3; bases outside the gene matches: 8. This CDR3 contains 16 residues. Germline CDR1 LGHNA, CDR2 YSLEER. The CDR3 protein is CASSPSQGADGNTIYF. The DNA for the CDR3 is TGCGCCAGCAGCCCATCGCAGGGGGCAGATGGAAACACCATATATTTT.

The V and J genes are TRBV11-2 and TRBJ2-7; possibly TRBD2 for D (5 bases). Trimming pared 4 bases from V and 3 bases from J, leaving 13 bases between. The CDR3 is 14 amino acids. Per germline, CDR1 SGHAT and CDR2 FQNNGV. The CDR3 DNA follows: TGTGCCAGCAGCTCGGTCTCCGGGATCTACGAGCAGTACTTC. This sequence encodes CASSSVSGIYEQYF.

This chain links TRBV7-2 with TRBJ2-5, with TRBD2 matching 8 bases. Germline lookup yields CDR1 SGHTA and CDR2 FQGNSA. Trimming took 5 bases from V and 5 from J; bases not matched to a gene: 13. This CDR3 region has 16 residues. The CDR3 spells CASSPPGLAGSETQYF. Written as DNA, the CDR3 is TGTGCCAGCAGCCCCCCCGGGTTAGCGGGATCTGAGACCCAGTACTTC.

This rearrangement joins TRBV7-8 to TRBJ1-6; D remains unclear. The CDR3 has 16 residues. Germline V lookup: CDR1 SGHVS, CDR2 FQNEAQ. V lost 1 base and J lost 0, with 7 bases in between. CDR3 sequence: CASSLGPSSYNSPLHF. CDR3 sequence (DNA): TGTGCCAGCAGCTTAGGGCCGAGCTCCTATAATTCACCCCTCCACTTT.

Here the CDR3 DNA reads TGTGCCAGCAGTCTAGCGGGAGCCGTTTACGAGCAGTACTTC. This sequence encodes CASSLAGAVYEQYF. The rearrangement links TRBV6-5 to TRBJ2-5; 10 bases agree with TRBD2. The DNA end favors TRBJ2-7, so the J call may be wrong. Looked up from germline, CDR1 is MNHEY and CDR2 is SVGAGI. The CDR3 spans 14 residues.

The chain combines TRBV7-9 with TRBJ2-3; 11 bases match TRBD2. V gave up 5 bases and J gave up 5 bases; unmatched junction bases: 12. This CDR3 has 17 amino acids. Germline V gene lookup returns CDR1 SEHNR and CDR2 FQNEAQ (reference sequence). The CDR3 bases are TGTGCCAGCAGCCATCCACGTAGCGGGGGGGCATTAGATACGCAGTATTTT. It encodes CASSHPRSGGALDTQYF.

The V call is TRBV11-2, the J call TRBJ1-4; D is undetermined. Germline values: CDR1 SGHAT, CDR2 FQNNGV. CDR3 length: 13 amino acids. Trimming cost V 2 bases and J 10 bases, with 11 bases left between them. CDR3 nucleotides: TGTGCCAGCAGCTTATGGGTTCCGAGAAAACTGTTTTTT. Translation gives CASSLWVPRKLFF. The variable domain in full, completed from reference TRBV11-2 and TRBJ1-4, reads EAGVAQSPRYKIIEKRQSVAFWCNPISGHATLYWYQQILGQGPKLLIQFQNNGVVDDSQLPKDRFSAERLKGVDSTLKIQPAKLEDSAVYLCASSLWVPRKLFFGSGTQLSVL.

The rearrangement uses TRBV7-7 and TRBJ2-2; 8 bases map to TRBD2. CDR1 and CDR2 (germline): SSHAT, FNYEAQ (reference sequence). The CDR3 totals 17 residues. Unmatched junction bases numbered 11, after V lost 2 bases and J lost 6 bases. The CDR3 loop is CASSLTLGGGTAGELFF. The CDR3, as DNA: TGTGCCAGCAGCTTAACCCTCGGCGGGGGGACCGCCGGGGAGCTGTTTTTT.

In this sample, this clone turned up once. CDR3 sequence: CASSLDILTDTQYF. The CDR3 coding sequence is TGCGCCAGCAGCTTGGACATACTCACAGATACGCAGTATTTT. This rearrangement joins TRBV5-1 to TRBJ2-3; D gene uncertain. The CDR3 sequence is 14 residues long. V was pared by 0 bases and J by 2 bases, with 7 bases between. Germline-derived CDR1 and CDR2 are SGHRS and YFSETQ.

The J gene is TRBJ1-2, the V gene TRBV25-1, with 7 positions matching TRBD1. V lost 4 bases to trimming and J lost 12 bases; unmatched junction nucleotides: 11. Germline V gene lookup returns CDR1 MGHDK and CDR2 SYGVNS. This CDR3 comprises 13 residues. Here the CDR3 reads CASSGSAGTVDTF. DNA of the CDR3: TGTGCCAGCAGTGGGTCCGCCGGGACAGTGGACACCTTC.

V and J are TRBV5-1 and TRBJ2-4; 13 positions agree with TRBD2. V trimming: 4 bases; J trimming: 13 bases; junction bases outside the gene matches: 8. Per germline, CDR1 SGHRS and CDR2 YFSETQ. The CDR3 is made up of 14 amino acids. The CDR3: CASSNGLAGESQYF. For the CDR3, the DNA is TGCGCCAGCAGCAACGGACTAGCGGGAGAATCGCAGTACTTC.

The gene calls are TRBV27 and TRBJ2-5; 11 bases line up with TRBD2. CDR1 MNHEY and CDR2 SMNVEV come from the germline V gene (reference sequence). CDR3 length equals 16 residues. Trimming removed 5 bases from V and 2 bases from J; junction bases left unmatched: 7. The CDR3 reads CASSPLAGADQETQYF. DNA for the CDR3: TGTGCCAGCAGTCCACTAGCGGGAGCCGATCAAGAGACCCAGTACTTC.

The rearrangement links TRBV27 to TRBJ2-7, with a weak D call TRBD2 (6 bases). This CDR3 region has 12 residues. Germline V lookup: CDR1 MNHEY, CDR2 SMNVEV (reference sequence). The V end lost 5 bases, the J end lost 3 bases, and 8 bases lay between the germline ends. The CDR3 DNA reads as TGTGCCAGCAGTGGCGGGATCTACGAGCAGTACTTC. It encodes CASSGGIYEQYF.

The gene calls are TRBV11-2 and TRBJ1-3; the D gene is possibly TRBD1 (6 bases). The CDR3 loop spans 14 amino acids. The V end was cut by 3 bases, the J end by 2 bases, with 8 bases between. Germline values: CDR1 SGHAT, CDR2 FQNNGV. CDR3 DNA sequence: TGTGCCAGCAGCTTGACAGGTCCTGGAAACACCATATATTTT. Its translation is CASSLTGPGNTIYF.

The chain's CDR3 is CASSLSGTGTFPGNTIYF. The CDR3 DNA sequence: TGTGCCAGCAGCTTGTCCGGGACAGGGACCTTTCCTGGAAACACCATATATTTT. This sequence joins TRBV11-2 and TRBJ1-3, with 9 positions matching TRBD1. The V and J ends lost 3 bases and 2 bases, in that order; junction bases with no gene match: 11. The V gene's germline CDR1 is SGHAT and CDR2 FQNNGV. CDR3 length equals 18 residues.

The chain joins TRBV7-8 to TRBJ2-5; D is perhaps TRBD1 (6 bases). Trimming left V 5 bases short and J 5 bases short, with 9 bases between. Germline assignment: CDR1 SGHVS and CDR2 FQNEAQ. There are 12 residues in the CDR3. This CDR3 reads CASSLDRETQYF. The CDR3 DNA follows: TGTGCCAGCAGCCTTGACAGGGAGACCCAGTACTTC.

This chain joins TRBV6-5 and TRBJ1-2; TRBD1 is a possible D gene (6 bases). There are 15 residues in the CDR3. The germline V and J ends were trimmed by 2 bases and 2 bases, with 12 bases remaining between them. From germline, CDR1 is MNHEY and CDR2 SVGAGI. This CDR3 is CASSYQGGGNYGYTF. DNA for the CDR3: TGTGCCAGCAGTTACCAAGGGGGGGGAAACTATGGCTACACCTTC.

The genes are TRBV11-1 and TRBJ1-1, with D unclear. The CDR3 is 14 residues long. From germline, CDR1 is SGHAT and CDR2 FQDESV (reference sequence). Trimming removed 3 bases from V and 1 base from J, with 9 bases in between. The CDR3, as DNA: TGTGCCAGCAGCTTCCGGCTGGCGAACACTGAAGCTTTCTTT. Protein: CASSFRLANTEAFF.

The gene calls are TRBV2 and TRBJ2-1; 7 bases line up with TRBD2. This CDR3 has 14 residues. Germline loops: CDR1 SNHLY, CDR2 FYNNEI. J gave up 1 base and V 9 bases, and 6 bases lay outside the gene matches. CDR3 in DNA: TGTGCCAGGAGCGGGAAAGGATCCTACAATGAGCAGTTCTTC. Protein: CARSGKGSYNEQFF.

J is TRBJ1-5 and V is TRBV6-1; D call uncertain. The CDR3 has 13 residues. The V end lost 4 bases, the J end lost 0 bases, and 4 bases lay between the germline ends. Germline V CDR1 and CDR2: MNHNS, SASEGT. The CDR3: CASSVGSNQPQHF. DNA of the CDR3: TGTGCCAGCAGTGTCGGTAGCAATCAGCCCCAGCATTTT.

This clone occurred a few times. The chain combines TRBV19 with TRBJ1-5; D perhaps matches TRBD1 (6 bases). Per germline, CDR1 LNHDA and CDR2 SQIVND (reference sequence). Trimming shortened V by 0 bases and J by 0 bases, and 9 bases separated the two germline ends. The CDR3 runs to 16 residues. The CDR3 nucleotides are TGTGCCAGTAGTATAGAGGGGGGGCATAGCAATCAGCCCCAGCATTTT. Translation gives CASSIEGGHSNQPQHF.

This chain links TRBV6-4 with TRBJ2-2; 7 bases fit TRBD2. Germline V lookup: CDR1 MRHNA, CDR2 SNTAGT. Losses at the gene ends were 1 base for V and 1 base for J; bases not matched to a gene: 0. The CDR3 extends over 15 amino acids. The chain's CDR3 is CASSDLAGNTGELFF. The DNA of the CDR3 is TGTGCCAGCAGTGACTTAGCGGGGAACACCGGGGAGCTGTTTTTT.

This clone was seen just once. This chain links TRBV27 with TRBJ2-5, with D tentatively TRBD1 or TRBD2 (5 bases each). V was trimmed by 5 bases and J by 5 bases, leaving 18 bases between them. The CDR3 has 15 amino acids. In germline, CDR1 is MNHEY, CDR2 SMNVEV (reference sequence). CDR3 loop: CASSLSLGRSETQYF. CDR3 nucleotide sequence: TGTGCCAGCAGTCTCTCCTTGGGACGGTCGGAGACCCAGTACTTC.

Only a few counts were recorded for this clone. V gene TRBV5-6 combines with J gene TRBJ1-1, with D unresolved. Germline assignment: CDR1 SGHDT and CDR2 YYEEEE. V was shortened by 0 bases and J by 0 bases, with 9 bases between the two germline ends. CDR3 length equals 15 residues. The CDR3 DNA is TGTGCCAGCAGCTTGGGGCAGAACATGAACACTGAAGCTTTCTTT. Translated: CASSLGQNMNTEAFF.

The chain has TRBV5-1 and TRBJ1-3; D perhaps matches TRBD1 (5 bases). Germline loops: CDR1 SGHRS, CDR2 YFSETQ. The length of the CDR3 is 13 residues. V was clipped by 4 bases and J by 9 bases, with 14 bases between them. CDR3 region: CASSPTNGGTIYF. The CDR3 region has the DNA TGCGCCAGCAGCCCTACTAACGGGGGCACCATATATTTT.